This T cell receptor (beta chain) derives from a study of cytomegalovirus exposure and HLA in healthy donors. Study observations and caveats: Owing to their indistinguishability, certain V segments, notably TRBV6-2 and TRBV6-3, were excluded.

This clone has just a few counts. What it binds is unknown. Primers: 60 Vbeta forward and 13 Jbeta reverse. The method was immunoSEQ multiplex PCR; TCRdb's version includes in-frame clones alone and lacks a portion of them. Of 130,000 to 150,000 clones in the sample, 73% were seen once. Germline lookup yields CDR1 SEHNR and CDR2 FQNEAQ (reference sequence). The CDR3 is 11 residues long. With 5 bases clipped from V and 11 bases from J, the junction kept 3 bases outside the gene matches. The chain links TRBV7-9 to TRBJ2-3, with 8 bases matching TRBD1. Sample: PBMCs. The TCR sequence derives from a human donor in good health. The CDR3 DNA is TGTGCCAGCAGCCTAGGACAGGGGCAGTATTTT. This codes for CASSLGQGQYF.